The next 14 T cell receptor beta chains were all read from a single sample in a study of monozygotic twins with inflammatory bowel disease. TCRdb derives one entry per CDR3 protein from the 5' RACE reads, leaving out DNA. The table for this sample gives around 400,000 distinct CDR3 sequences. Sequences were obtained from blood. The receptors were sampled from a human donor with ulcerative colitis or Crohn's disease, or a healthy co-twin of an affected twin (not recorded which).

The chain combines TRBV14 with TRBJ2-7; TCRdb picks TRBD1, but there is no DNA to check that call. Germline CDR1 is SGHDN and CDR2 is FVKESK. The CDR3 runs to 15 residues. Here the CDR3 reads CASSQGQGILGEQYF.

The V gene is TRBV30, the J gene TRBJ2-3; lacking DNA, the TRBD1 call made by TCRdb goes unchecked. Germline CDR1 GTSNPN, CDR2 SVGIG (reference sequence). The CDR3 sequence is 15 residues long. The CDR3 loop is CAWSFTGIGTDTQYF.

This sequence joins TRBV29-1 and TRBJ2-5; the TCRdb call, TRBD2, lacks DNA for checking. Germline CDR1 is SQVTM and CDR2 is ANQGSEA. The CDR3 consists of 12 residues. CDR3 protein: CSADEGGETQYF.

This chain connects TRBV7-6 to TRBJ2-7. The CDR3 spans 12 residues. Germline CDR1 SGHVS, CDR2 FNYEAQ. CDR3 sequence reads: CASSKGHYEQYF.

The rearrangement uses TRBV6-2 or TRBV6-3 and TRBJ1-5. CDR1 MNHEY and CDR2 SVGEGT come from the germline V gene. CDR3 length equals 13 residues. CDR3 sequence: CASSYSTPQPQHF.

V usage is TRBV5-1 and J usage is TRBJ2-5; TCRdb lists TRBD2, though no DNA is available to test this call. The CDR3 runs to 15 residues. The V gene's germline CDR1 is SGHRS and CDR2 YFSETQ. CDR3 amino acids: CASSITGIDVETQYF.

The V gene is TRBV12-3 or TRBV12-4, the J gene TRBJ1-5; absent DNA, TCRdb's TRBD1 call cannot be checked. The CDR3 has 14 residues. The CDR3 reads CASSSRERNQPQHF.

The CDR3 sequence: CSAGDSGANVLTF. The genes are TRBV20-1 and TRBJ2-6. This CDR3 is 13 amino acids long. Germline V CDR1 and CDR2: DFQATT, SNEGSKA (reference sequence).

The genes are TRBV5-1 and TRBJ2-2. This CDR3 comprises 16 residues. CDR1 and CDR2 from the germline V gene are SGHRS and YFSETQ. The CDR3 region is CASSLWSGLNTGELFF.

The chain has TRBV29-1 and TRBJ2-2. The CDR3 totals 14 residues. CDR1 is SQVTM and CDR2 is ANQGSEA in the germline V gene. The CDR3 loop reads CGVGRQANTGELFF.

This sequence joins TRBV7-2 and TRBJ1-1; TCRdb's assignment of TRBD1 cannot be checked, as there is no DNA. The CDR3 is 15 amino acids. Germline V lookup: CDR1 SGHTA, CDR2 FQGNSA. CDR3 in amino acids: CASSITGSGNTEAFF.

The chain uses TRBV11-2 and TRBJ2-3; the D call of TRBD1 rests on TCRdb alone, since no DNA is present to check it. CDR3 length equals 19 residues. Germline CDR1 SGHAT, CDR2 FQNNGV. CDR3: CASSVGGRGAVRRTDTQYF.

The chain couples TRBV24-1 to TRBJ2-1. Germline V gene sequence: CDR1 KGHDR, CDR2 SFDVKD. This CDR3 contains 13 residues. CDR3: CATSDLTGNEQFF.

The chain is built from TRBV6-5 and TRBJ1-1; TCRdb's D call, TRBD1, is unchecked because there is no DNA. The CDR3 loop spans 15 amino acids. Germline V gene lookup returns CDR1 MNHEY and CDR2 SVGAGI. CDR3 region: CASSYLSRDSSGAFF.